The source of this TCR beta chain is a study of response to subunit inactivated influenza vaccine. Whole-study results and caveats: Only a handful of new T cells, the authors suggested, are recruited with each seasonal influenza vaccination.

This clonotype was seen more than once but under ten times. Its antigen is currently unknown. In germline, CDR1 is MNHEY, CDR2 SVGAGI. V was cut by 3 bases and J by 8 bases, with 10 bases left in between. CDR3 size: 12 residues. TCRdb passed the RT-PCR reads through MiXCR, listing each CDR3 protein once. The sample consists of fewer than 700,000 distinct CDR3 sequences, roughly 13% of them appearing once. The chain combines TRBV6-5 with TRBJ1-2; D unclear. This receptor was obtained from a man aged 50-59 years who received an inactivated influenza vaccine. Sequences were derived from PBMCs from blood, sampled 40 to 50 days after vaccination. Here the CDR3 reads CASSYAGRGYTF. The CDR3 coding sequence is TGTGCCAGCAGTTATGCCGGCAGAGGCTACACCTTC.